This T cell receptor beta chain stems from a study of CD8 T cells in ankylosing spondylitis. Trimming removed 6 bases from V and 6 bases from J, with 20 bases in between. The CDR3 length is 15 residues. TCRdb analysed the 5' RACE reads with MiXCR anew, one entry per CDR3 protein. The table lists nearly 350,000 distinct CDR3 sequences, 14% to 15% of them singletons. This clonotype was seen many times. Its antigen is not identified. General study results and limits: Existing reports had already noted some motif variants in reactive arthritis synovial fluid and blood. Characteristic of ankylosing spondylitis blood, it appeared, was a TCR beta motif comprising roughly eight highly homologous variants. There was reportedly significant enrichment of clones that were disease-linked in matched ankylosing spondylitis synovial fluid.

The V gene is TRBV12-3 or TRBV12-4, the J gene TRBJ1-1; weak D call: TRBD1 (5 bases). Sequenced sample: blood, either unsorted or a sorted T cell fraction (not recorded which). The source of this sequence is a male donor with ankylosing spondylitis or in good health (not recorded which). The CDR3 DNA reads TGTGCCAGCAGGTTCGGTACAGGACGGGAGGCTGAAGCTTTCTTT. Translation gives CASRFGTGREAEAFF.